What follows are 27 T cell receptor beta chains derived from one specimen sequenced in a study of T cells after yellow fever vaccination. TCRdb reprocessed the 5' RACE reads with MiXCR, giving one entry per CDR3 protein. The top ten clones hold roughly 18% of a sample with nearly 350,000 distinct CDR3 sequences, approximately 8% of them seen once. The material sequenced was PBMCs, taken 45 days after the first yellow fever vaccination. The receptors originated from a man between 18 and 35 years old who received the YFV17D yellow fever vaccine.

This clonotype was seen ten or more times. CDR3 in DNA: TGCAGCGTTGAAACAGGGCTGAACACTGAAGCTTTCTTT. Translation gives CSVETGLNTEAFF. V and J are TRBV29-1 and TRBJ1-1; possible D gene TRBD1, 6 bases. This CDR3 region has 13 residues. Trimming shortened V by 2 bases and J by 0 bases, and 7 bases separated the two germline ends. Germline V gives CDR1 SQVTM, CDR2 ANQGSEA.

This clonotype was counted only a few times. The CDR3 sequence: CASSPPGTGSNEQFF. In nucleotides, the CDR3 is TGTGCCAGCAGCCCTCCCGGGACAGGGTCCAATGAGCAGTTCTTC. The gene calls are TRBV7-2 and TRBJ2-1; 9 bases match TRBD1. CDR1 and CDR2 from the germline V gene are SGHTA and FQGNSA. V was clipped by 5 bases and J by 6 bases; unmatched bases: 8. This CDR3 has 15 residues. Supplemented by reference TRBV7-2 and TRBJ2-1, the full variable domain reads GAGVSQSPSNKVTEKGKDVELRCDPISGHTALYWYRQSLGQGLEFLIYFQGNSAPDKSGLPSDRFSAERTGGSVSTLTIQRTQQEDSAVYLCASSPPGTGSNEQFFGPGTRLTVL.

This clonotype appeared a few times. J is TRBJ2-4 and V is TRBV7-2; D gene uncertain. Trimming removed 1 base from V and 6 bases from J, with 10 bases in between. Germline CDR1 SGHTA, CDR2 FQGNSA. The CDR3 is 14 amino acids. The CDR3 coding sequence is TGTGCCAGCAGCTTAGTTGACGCTGGAAACATTCAGTACTTC. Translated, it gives CASSLVDAGNIQYF.

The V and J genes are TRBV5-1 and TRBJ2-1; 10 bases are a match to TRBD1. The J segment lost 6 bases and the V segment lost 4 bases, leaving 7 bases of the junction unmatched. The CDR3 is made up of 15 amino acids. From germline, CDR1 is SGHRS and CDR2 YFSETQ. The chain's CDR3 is CASSPGTGDVNEQFF. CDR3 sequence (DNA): TGCGCCAGCAGCCCCGGGACAGGGGACGTCAATGAGCAGTTCTTC.

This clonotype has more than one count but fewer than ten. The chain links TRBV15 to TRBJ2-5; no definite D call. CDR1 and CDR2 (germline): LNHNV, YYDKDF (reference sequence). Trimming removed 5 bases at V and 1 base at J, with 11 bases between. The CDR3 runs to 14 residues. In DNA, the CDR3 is TGTGCCACCAGCGTACGACTGCTCCAAGAGACCCAGTACTTC. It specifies CATSVRLLQETQYF.

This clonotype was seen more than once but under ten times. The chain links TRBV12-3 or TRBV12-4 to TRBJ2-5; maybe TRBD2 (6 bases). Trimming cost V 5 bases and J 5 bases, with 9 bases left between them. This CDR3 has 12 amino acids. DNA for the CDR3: TGTGCCAGCAGTAGGGACTTGGAGACCCAGTACTTC. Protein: CASSRDLETQYF.

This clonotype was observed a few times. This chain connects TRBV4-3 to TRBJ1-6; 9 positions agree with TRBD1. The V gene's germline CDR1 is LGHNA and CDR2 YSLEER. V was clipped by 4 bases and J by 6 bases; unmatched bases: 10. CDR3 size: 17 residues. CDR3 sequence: CASSLGGPGQGNSPLHF. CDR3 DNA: TGCGCCAGCAGCCTCGGGGGTCCGGGACAGGGTAATTCACCCCTCCACTTT.

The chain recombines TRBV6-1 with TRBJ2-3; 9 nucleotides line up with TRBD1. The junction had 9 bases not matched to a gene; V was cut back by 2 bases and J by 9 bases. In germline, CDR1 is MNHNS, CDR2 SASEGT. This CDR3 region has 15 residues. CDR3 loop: CASSEIPGQGATQYF. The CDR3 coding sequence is TGTGCCAGCAGTGAAATACCGGGACAGGGAGCGACGCAGTATTTT.

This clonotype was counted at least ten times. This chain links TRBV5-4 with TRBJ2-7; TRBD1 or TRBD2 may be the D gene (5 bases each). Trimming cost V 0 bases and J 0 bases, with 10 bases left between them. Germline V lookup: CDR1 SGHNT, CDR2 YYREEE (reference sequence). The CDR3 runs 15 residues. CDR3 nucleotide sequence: TGTGCCAGCAGCTTGGGGGCAGGGACCTCCTACGAGCAGTACGTC. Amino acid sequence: CASSLGAGTSYEQYV.

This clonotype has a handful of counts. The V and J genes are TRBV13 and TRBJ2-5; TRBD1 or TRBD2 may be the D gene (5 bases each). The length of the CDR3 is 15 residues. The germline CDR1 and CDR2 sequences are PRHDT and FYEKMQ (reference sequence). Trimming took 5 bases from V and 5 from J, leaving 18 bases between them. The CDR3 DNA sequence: TGTGCCAGCAGCCTCATGGGACGCGGAAGGGAGACCCAGTACTTC. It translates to CASSLMGRGRETQYF.

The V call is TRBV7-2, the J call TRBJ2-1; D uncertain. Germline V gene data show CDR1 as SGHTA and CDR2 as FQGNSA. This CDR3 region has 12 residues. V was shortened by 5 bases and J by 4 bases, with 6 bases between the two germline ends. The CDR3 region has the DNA TGTGCCAGCAGCCCATATTACAATGAGCAGTTCTTC. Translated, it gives CASSPYYNEQFF.

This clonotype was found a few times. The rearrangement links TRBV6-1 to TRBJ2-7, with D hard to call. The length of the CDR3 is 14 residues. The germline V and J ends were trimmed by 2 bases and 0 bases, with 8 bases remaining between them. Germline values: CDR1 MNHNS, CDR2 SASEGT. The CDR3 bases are TGTGCCAGCAGTGAACTATGGAGCTCCTACGAGCAGTACTTC. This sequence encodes CASSELWSSYEQYF.

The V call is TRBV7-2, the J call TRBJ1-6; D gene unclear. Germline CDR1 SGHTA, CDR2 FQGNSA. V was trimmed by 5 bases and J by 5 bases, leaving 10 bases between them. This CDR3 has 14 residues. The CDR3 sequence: CASSTGDNNSPLHF. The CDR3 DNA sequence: TGTGCCAGCAGCACCGGGGATAATAATTCACCCCTCCACTTT.

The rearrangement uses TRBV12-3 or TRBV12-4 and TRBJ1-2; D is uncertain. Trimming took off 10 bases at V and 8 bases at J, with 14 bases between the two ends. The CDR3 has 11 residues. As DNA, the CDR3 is TGTGCCACGTCCGCCCTGGGGGGCTACACCTTC. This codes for CATSALGGYTF.

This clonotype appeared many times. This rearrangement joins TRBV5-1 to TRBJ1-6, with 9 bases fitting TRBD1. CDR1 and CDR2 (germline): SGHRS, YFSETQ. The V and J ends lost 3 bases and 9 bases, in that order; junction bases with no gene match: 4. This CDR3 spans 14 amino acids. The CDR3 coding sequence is TGCGCCAGCAGCTGGGACAGGGAGGTTTCACCCCTCCACTTT. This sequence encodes CASSWDREVSPLHF. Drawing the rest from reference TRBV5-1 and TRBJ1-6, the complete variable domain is KAGVTQTPRYLIKTRGQQVTLSCSPISGHRSVSWYQQTPGQGLQFLFEYFSETQRNKGNFPGRFSGRQFSNSRSEMNVSTLELGDSALYLCASSWDREVSPLHFGNGTRLTVT.

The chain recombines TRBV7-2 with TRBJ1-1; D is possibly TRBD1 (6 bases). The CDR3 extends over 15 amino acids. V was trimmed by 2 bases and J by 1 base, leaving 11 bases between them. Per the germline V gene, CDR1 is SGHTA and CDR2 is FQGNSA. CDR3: CASSLPLGQNTEAFF. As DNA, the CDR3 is TGTGCCAGCAGCTTACCGTTGGGACAGAACACTGAAGCTTTCTTT.

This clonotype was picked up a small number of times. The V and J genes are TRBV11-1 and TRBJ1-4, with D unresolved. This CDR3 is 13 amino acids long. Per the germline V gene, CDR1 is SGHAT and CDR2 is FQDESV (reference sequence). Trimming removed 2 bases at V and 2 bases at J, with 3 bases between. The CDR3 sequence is CASSLKTNEKLFF. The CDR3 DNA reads TGTGCCAGCAGCTTAAAGACTAATGAAAAACTGTTTTTT.

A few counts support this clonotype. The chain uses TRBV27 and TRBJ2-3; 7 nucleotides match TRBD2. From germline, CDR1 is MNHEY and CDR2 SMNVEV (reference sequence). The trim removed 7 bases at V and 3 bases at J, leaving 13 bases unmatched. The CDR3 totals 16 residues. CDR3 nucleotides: TGTGCCAGCACCGTAGTTTTTGGGGGGGGAACAGATACGCAGTATTTT. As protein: CASTVVFGGGTDTQYF.

In DNA form, the CDR3 reads TGTGCCAGCAGCTTGAGCAGGGCTCGTTCACCCCTCCACTTT. Its protein is CASSLSRARSPLHF. V and J are TRBV7-2 and TRBJ1-6, with D perhaps matching TRBD1 (5 bases). The ends were cut back, 3 bases at V and 9 bases at J, with 12 bases in the middle. The CDR3 is made up of 14 amino acids. Germline CDR1 reads SGHTA; CDR2 reads FQGNSA.

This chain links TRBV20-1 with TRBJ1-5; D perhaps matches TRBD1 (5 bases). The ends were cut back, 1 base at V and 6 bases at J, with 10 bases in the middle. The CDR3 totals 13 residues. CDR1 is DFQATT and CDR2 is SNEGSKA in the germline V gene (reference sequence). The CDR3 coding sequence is TGCAGTGCTAGAGCCGGGGACGCTCAGCCCCAGCATTTT. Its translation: CSARAGDAQPQHF.

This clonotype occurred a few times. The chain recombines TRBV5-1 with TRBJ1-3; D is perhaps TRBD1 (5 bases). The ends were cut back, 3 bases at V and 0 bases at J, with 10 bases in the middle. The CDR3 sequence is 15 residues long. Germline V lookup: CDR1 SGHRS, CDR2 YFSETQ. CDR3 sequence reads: CASSSGTVSGNTIYF. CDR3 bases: TGCGCCAGCAGCTCCGGGACTGTCTCTGGAAACACCATATATTTT.

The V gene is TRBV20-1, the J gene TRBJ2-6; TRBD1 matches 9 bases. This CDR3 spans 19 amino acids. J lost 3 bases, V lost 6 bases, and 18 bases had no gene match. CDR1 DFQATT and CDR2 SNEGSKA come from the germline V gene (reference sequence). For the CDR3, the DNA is TGCAGTGCCGAGGTCAAGCGACAGGGGGTTGGTTTTGGGGCCAACGTCCTGACTTTC. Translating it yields CSAEVKRQGVGFGANVLTF.

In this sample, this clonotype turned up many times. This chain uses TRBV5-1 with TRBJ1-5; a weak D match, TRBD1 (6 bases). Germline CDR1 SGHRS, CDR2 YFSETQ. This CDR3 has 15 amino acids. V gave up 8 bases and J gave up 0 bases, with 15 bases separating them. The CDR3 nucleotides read TGCGCCAGGAGAAACAGGGATTATAGCAATCAGCCCCAGCATTTT. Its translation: CARRNRDYSNQPQHF.

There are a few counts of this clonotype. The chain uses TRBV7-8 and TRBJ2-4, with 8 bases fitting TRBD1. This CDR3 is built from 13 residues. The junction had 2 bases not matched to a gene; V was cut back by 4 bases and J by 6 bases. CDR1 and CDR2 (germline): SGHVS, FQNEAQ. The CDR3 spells CASSWDRLNIQYF. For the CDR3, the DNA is TGTGCCAGCAGCTGGGACAGGCTAAACATTCAGTACTTC.

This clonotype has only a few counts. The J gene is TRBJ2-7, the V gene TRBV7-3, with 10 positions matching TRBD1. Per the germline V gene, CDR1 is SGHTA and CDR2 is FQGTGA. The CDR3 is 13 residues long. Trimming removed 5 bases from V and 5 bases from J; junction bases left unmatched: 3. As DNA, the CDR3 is TGTGCCAGCAGCCGGACAGGGGGGAACGAGCAGTACTTC. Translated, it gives CASSRTGGNEQYF.

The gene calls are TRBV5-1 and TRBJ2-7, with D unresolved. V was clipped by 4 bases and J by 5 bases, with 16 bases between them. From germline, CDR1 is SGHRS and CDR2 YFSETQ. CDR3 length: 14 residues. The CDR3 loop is CASSSGGYGNEQYF. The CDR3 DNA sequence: TGCGCCAGCAGCAGTGGTGGGTACGGCAACGAGCAGTACTTC. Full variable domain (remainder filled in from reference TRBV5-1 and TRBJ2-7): KAGVTQTPRYLIKTRGQQVTLSCSPISGHRSVSWYQQTPGQGLQFLFEYFSETQRNKGNFPGRFSGRQFSNSRSEMNVSTLELGDSALYLCASSSGGYGNEQYFGPGTRLTVT.

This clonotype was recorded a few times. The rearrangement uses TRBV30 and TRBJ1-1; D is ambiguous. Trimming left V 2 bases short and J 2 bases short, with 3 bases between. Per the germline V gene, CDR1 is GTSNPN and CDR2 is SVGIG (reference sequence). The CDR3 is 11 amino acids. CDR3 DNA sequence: TGTGCCTGGAGTCGTAACACTGAAGCTTTCTTT. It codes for CAWSRNTEAFF. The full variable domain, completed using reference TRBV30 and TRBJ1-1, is SQTIHQWPATLVQPVGSPLSLECTVEGTSNPNLYWYRQAAGRGLQLLFYSVGIGQISSEVPQNLSASRPQDRQFILSSKKLLLSDSGFYLCAWSRNTEAFFGQGTRLTVV.